The 25 T cell receptor beta chains below all came from one sample that was sequenced in a study of T-cell reconstitution after alpha-beta-depleted transplantation in children. The TCRbeta library incorporated unique molecular identifiers. TCRdb redid the calling of the PCR reads with MiXCR, one entry per CDR3 protein. This table has hundreds of thousands of distinct CDR3 sequences, 15% to 20% appearing once. The sample in question was PBMCs, mostly from graft donor cells, obtained 360 days after TCRalphabeta/CD19-depleted stem cell transplant. The receptors shown here come from a boy younger than two who had a stem cell transplant for Wiskott-Aldrich syndrome, so the T cells may come from the graft donor.

This clonotype was seen only a few times. The chain combines TRBV4-1 with TRBJ1-1; unclear D gene. Germline CDR1 is MGHRA and CDR2 is YSYEKL. Trimming shortened V by 4 bases and J by 0 bases, and 15 bases separated the two germline ends. The CDR3 totals 16 residues. The CDR3, as DNA: TGCGCCAGCAGCCCAAGAGGCGCGGTTATGAACACTGAAGCTTTCTTT. It specifies CASSPRGAVMNTEAFF.

This clonotype was seen more than once but under ten times. The rearrangement links TRBV5-1 to TRBJ2-5; 9 nucleotides match TRBD2. This CDR3 has 17 amino acids. Looked up from germline, CDR1 is SGHRS and CDR2 is YFSETQ. V lost 4 bases and J lost 2; bases outside the gene matches: 12. The CDR3 nucleotides read TGCGCCAGCAGCCCCCCCTTAGCGGGAGTAGGGCAAGAGACCCAGTACTTC. Its translation is CASSPPLAGVGQETQYF.

In nucleotides, the CDR3 is TGCGCCAGCAGCCTTGGACAGGCCCACTATGGCTACACCTTC. Translating it yields CASSLGQAHYGYTF. The chain uses TRBV5-1 and TRBJ1-2; 7 nucleotides match TRBD1. Germline lookup yields CDR1 SGHRS and CDR2 YFSETQ. CDR3 length: 14 amino acids. Trimming at V came to 4 bases and at J to 3 bases, leaving 6 bases not matched to a gene.

In its sample, this clonotype was seen a few times. The chain couples TRBV11-1 to TRBJ2-1; no reliable D call. V was pared by 5 bases and J by 8 bases, with 13 bases between. The CDR3 is 13 residues long. Germline V CDR1 and CDR2: SGHAT, FQDESV (reference sequence). The CDR3 spells CASSPSRSYEQFF. The CDR3 DNA reads as TGTGCCAGCAGCCCTTCAAGGTCATATGAGCAGTTCTTC.

This clonotype was found many times. V usage is TRBV5-1 and J usage is TRBJ2-5; D is unresolved. The V end was cut by 4 bases, the J end by 1 base, with 5 bases between. Germline V lookup: CDR1 SGHRS, CDR2 YFSETQ. The length of the CDR3 is 12 residues. The DNA for the CDR3 is TGCGCCAGCAGCGAGTTCCAAGAGACCCAGTACTTC. This gives the protein CASSEFQETQYF.

V and J are TRBV7-2 and TRBJ2-7, with D tentatively TRBD1 (5 bases). This CDR3 has 15 amino acids. The germline CDR1 and CDR2 sequences are SGHTA and FQGNSA. With 5 bases removed from V and 1 base from J, the gap between germline ends came to 15 bases. The CDR3 loop is CASSTEGAPSYEQYF. CDR3 nucleotide sequence: TGTGCCAGCAGCACCGAAGGGGCCCCTTCCTACGAGCAGTACTTC.

As regards this clonotype: A much larger clonotype is one base distant, so this may be a read error. The rearrangement joins TRBV12-3 or TRBV12-4 to TRBJ2-7; D remains unclear. The CDR3 spans 13 residues. The CDR3 reads CASSQDTSYEQNF. CDR3 nucleotides: TGTGCCAGCAGTCAAGACACCTCCTACGAGCAGAACTTC.

This clonotype appeared a few times. The rearrangement uses TRBV18 and TRBJ2-7; D is unresolved. Per germline, CDR1 KGHSH and CDR2 LQKENI. V was trimmed by 6 bases and J by 4 bases, leaving 13 bases between them. The CDR3 sequence is 13 residues long. CDR3 in amino acids: CASSPMNGYEQYF. DNA for the CDR3: TGTGCCAGCTCCCCAATGAATGGATACGAGCAGTACTTC.

V usage is TRBV6-2 or TRBV6-3 and J usage is TRBJ2-2; no definite D call. V was pared by 0 bases and J by 3 bases, with 11 bases between. The CDR3 is 16 amino acids. In germline, CDR1 is MNHEY, CDR2 SVGEGT. CDR3 residues: CASSYSNRPYTGELFF. For the CDR3, the DNA is TGTGCCAGCAGTTACTCGAATAGGCCGTACACCGGGGAGCTGTTTTTT.

The rearrangement joins TRBV6-1 to TRBJ2-7, with a tentative D call TRBD2 (6 bases). Germline V lookup: CDR1 MNHNS, CDR2 SASEGT. Trimming removed 6 bases at V and 2 bases at J, with 14 bases between. The CDR3 loop spans 14 amino acids. CDR3 loop: CASRGGARTYEQYF. CDR3 DNA: TGTGCCAGCAGAGGAGGGGCCCGCACCTACGAGCAGTACTTC.

The genes are TRBV4-1 and TRBJ1-2; no firm D call. The V end was cut by 0 bases, the J end by 5 bases, with 16 bases between. Germline values: CDR1 MGHRA, CDR2 YSYEKL. The CDR3 is 16 amino acids. CDR3 loop: CASSQEVLIGGYGYTF. The CDR3 DNA sequence: TGCGCCAGCAGCCAAGAGGTCCTCATAGGAGGGTATGGCTACACCTTC.

The table lists this clonotype with a few counts. At one end the junction does not follow the germline gene, possibly because of a read error. The J gene is TRBJ2-1, the V gene TRBV4-3; D unclear. Germline V CDR1 and CDR2: LGHNA, YSLEER. The CDR3 is 18 residues long. The CDR3 DNA is TGCGCCAGCAGCCGCAAGGCCTCGCGACCCGATCCTTACAGTGAGCAGTTCTTC. Its protein product is CASSRKASRPDPYSEQFF.

This clonotype was observed a few times. The chain uses TRBV10-3 and TRBJ2-3; the D is unclear. The V end lost 3 bases, the J end lost 0 bases, and 7 bases lay between the germline ends. CDR1 and CDR2 (germline): ENHRY, SYGVKD. The CDR3 covers 14 residues. DNA for the CDR3: TGTGCCATCAGTGACAGACCTAGCACAGATACGCAGTATTTT. It encodes CAISDRPSTDTQYF.

DNA for the CDR3: TGTGCCATCAGTGCGGCCTTCAGGGAAGGGGAGCTGTTTTTT. Translating gives CAISAAFREGELFF. This chain connects TRBV10-3 to TRBJ2-2, with a tentative D call TRBD1 (5 bases). The germline CDR1 and CDR2 sequences are ENHRY and SYGVKD. This CDR3 has 14 residues. The V end was cut by 4 bases, the J end by 8 bases, with 14 bases between.

This rearrangement joins TRBV2 to TRBJ2-3; perhaps TRBD2 as D (7 bases). Germline lookup yields CDR1 SNHLY and CDR2 FYNNEI. The germline V and J ends were trimmed by 10 bases and 5 bases, with 16 bases remaining between them. The CDR3 extends over 13 amino acids. The CDR3 region is CANLPGGQDTQYF. For the CDR3, the DNA is TGTGCCAACCTCCCGGGGGGCCAAGATACGCAGTATTTT.

The chain recombines TRBV3-1 with TRBJ2-1; D remains ambiguous. The CDR3 loop spans 15 amino acids. Deletions cut 0 bases from V and 1 base from J, with 7 bases between. The germline gives CDR1 LGHDT, CDR2 YNNKEL (reference sequence). In nucleotides, the CDR3 is TGTGCCAGCAGCCAAGATTGGGAATCCTACAATGAGCAGTTCTTC. Translation gives CASSQDWESYNEQFF.

This clonotype turned up a few times. This chain links TRBV28 with TRBJ1-6; D not resolved. Trimming cost V 1 base and J 2 bases, with 9 bases left between them. This CDR3 contains 16 residues. Germline assignment: CDR1 MDHEN and CDR2 SYDVKM. This CDR3 reads CASSLSPFPYNSPLHF. The CDR3 DNA follows: TGTGCCAGCAGTTTATCCCCTTTCCCCTATAATTCACCCCTCCACTTT. The full variable domain, rest sourced from reference TRBV28 and TRBJ1-6, is DVKVTQSSRYLVKRTGEKVFLECVQDMDHENMFWYRQDPGLGLRLIYFSYDVKMKEKGDIPEGYSVSREKKERFSLILESASTNQTSMYLCASSLSPFPYNSPLHFGNGTRLTVT.

The chain links TRBV7-9 to TRBJ2-1; D assignment may be TRBD1 or TRBD2 (5 bases each). This CDR3 has 16 amino acids. Germline V gene lookup returns CDR1 SEHNR and CDR2 FQNEAQ (reference sequence). V gave up 1 base and J gave up 4 bases, with 14 bases separating them. CDR3 protein: CASSLGGSGRYNEQFF. The DNA for the CDR3 is TGTGCCAGCAGCTTAGGGGGGTCTGGTCGATACAATGAGCAGTTCTTC.

The chain recombines TRBV7-9 with TRBJ2-5, with D perhaps matching TRBD2 (5 bases). Looked up from germline, CDR1 is SEHNR and CDR2 is FQNEAQ (reference sequence). V was pared by 1 base and J by 5 bases, with 17 bases between. This CDR3 has 16 residues. This chain's CDR3 is CASSLVPSTPRETQYF. The CDR3 coding sequence is TGTGCCAGCAGCTTAGTCCCTAGCACGCCTAGGGAGACCCAGTACTTC.

V usage is TRBV12-3 or TRBV12-4 and J usage is TRBJ2-3, with 16 bases identical to TRBD2. V gave up 2 bases and J gave up 6 bases; unmatched junction bases: 14. CDR3 length: 20 amino acids. The CDR3 DNA reads as TGTGCCAGCAGTTTATCGGGACTAGCGGGGGGGCTCCAGGGAATTGATACGCAGTATTTT. Encoded protein: CASSLSGLAGGLQGIDTQYF.

This clonotype was seen only a few times. The V gene is TRBV7-9, the J gene TRBJ2-3, with 12 bases aligning to TRBD2. The V and J ends lost 3 bases and 5 bases, in that order; junction bases with no gene match: 9. This CDR3 is 17 amino acids long. Germline-derived CDR1 and CDR2 are SEHNR and FQNEAQ (reference sequence). This chain's CDR3 is CASSFPRLAGVGDTQYF. The CDR3 DNA reads as TGTGCCAGCAGCTTTCCCCGACTAGCGGGAGTTGGAGATACGCAGTATTTT.

This clonotype was seen only once. V is TRBV4-1 and J is TRBJ2-7; D perhaps matches TRBD2 (5 bases). There are 12 residues in the CDR3. Germline V gives CDR1 MGHRA, CDR2 YSYEKL. V gave up 4 bases and J gave up 6 bases, with 10 bases separating them. For the CDR3, the DNA is TGCGCCAGCAGCCCCATACGGGGCGAGCAGTACTTC. The encoded protein is CASSPIRGEQYF.

In its sample, this clonotype was seen a few times. The rearrangement links TRBV5-1 to TRBJ2-5, with D tentatively TRBD1 or TRBD2 (5 bases each). The CDR3 is 17 amino acids. Germline V gene sequence: CDR1 SGHRS, CDR2 YFSETQ. V dropped 0 bases and J dropped 0 bases, with 15 bases sitting between them. The CDR3 loop is CASSLAAIWGYQETQYF. The CDR3 DNA is TGCGCCAGCAGCTTGGCCGCCATCTGGGGGTACCAAGAGACCCAGTACTTC.

Only a few counts were recorded for this clonotype. V and J are TRBV9 and TRBJ1-6; tentatively, D is TRBD1 (5 bases). The CDR3 totals 13 residues. V lost 5 bases, J lost 9 bases, and 12 bases lay in between. The germline V gene has CDR1 SGDLS and CDR2 YYNGEE. CDR3: CASRTREGSPLHF. The CDR3 nucleotides read TGTGCCAGCAGGACCAGGGAGGGTTCACCCCTCCACTTT.

In this sample, this clonotype turned up a few times. Germline and junction disagree at one end, which may indicate a read error. The V call is TRBV29-1, the J call TRBJ2-2; tentatively, D is TRBD1 (7 bases). Germline lookup yields CDR1 SQVTM and CDR2 ANQGSEA. The CDR3 is 15 residues long. The CDR3 DNA is TGCAGCGTGGAAGGACAGGAGGGGAACACCGGGGAGCTGTTTTTT. Translating it yields CSVEGQEGNTGELFF.